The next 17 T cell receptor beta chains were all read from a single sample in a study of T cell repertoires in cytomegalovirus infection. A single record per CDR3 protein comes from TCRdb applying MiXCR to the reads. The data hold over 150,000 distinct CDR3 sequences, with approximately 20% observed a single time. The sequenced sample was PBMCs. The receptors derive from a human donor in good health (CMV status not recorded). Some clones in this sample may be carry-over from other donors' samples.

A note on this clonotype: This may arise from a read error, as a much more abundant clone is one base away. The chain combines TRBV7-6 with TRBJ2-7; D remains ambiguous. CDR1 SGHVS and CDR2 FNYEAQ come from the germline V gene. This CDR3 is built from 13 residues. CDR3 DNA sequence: TGTACCAGCAGCTACGGCGGTTCCCTCGAGCAGTACTTC. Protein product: CTSSYGGSLEQYF. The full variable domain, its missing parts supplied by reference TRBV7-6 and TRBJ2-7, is GAGVSQSPRYKVTKRGQDVALRCDPISGHVSLYWYRQALGQGPEFLTYFNYEAQQDKSGLPNDRFSAERPEGSISTLTIQRTEQRDSAMYRCTSSYGGSLEQYFGPGTRLTVT.

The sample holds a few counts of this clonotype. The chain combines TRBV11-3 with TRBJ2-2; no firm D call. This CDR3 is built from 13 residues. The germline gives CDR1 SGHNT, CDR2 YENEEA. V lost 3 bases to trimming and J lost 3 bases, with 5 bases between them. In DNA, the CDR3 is TGTGCCAGCAGCTTGGTCGACACCGGGGAGCTGTTTTTT. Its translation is CASSLVDTGELFF.

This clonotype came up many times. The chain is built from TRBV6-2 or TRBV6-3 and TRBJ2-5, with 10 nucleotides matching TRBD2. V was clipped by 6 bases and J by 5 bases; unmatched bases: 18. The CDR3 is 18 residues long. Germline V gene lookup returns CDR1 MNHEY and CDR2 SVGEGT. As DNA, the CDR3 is TGTGCCAGCAGCCACCGGACTAGCGGTAACGATTACGCGGAGACCCAGTACTTC. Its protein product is CASSHRTSGNDYAETQYF.

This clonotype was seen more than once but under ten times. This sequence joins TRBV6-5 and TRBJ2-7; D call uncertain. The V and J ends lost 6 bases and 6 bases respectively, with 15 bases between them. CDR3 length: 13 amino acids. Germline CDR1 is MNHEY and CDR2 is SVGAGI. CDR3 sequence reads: CASSRMLYLEQYF. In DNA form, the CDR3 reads TGTGCCAGCAGCCGCATGCTGTACCTCGAGCAGTACTTC.

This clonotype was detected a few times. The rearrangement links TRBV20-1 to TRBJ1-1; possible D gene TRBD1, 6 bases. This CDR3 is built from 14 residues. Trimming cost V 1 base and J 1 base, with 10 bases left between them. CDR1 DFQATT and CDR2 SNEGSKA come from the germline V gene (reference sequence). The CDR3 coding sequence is TGCAGTGCTAGAGCGGGACACTGGAACACTGAAGCTTTCTTT. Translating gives CSARAGHWNTEAFF.

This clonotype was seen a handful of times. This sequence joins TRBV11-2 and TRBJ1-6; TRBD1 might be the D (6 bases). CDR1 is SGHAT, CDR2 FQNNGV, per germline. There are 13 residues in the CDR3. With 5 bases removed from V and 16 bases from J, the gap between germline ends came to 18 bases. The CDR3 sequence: CASSTRQDADLHF. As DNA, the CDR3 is TGTGCCAGCAGCACTCGACAGGACGCTGATCTCCACTTT.

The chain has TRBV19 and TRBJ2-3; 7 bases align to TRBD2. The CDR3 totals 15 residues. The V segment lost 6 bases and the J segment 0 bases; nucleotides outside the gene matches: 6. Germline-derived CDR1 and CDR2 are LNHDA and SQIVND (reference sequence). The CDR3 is CASRGSGTSTDTQYF. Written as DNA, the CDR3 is TGTGCCAGTAGGGGAAGCGGGACTAGCACAGATACGCAGTATTTT.

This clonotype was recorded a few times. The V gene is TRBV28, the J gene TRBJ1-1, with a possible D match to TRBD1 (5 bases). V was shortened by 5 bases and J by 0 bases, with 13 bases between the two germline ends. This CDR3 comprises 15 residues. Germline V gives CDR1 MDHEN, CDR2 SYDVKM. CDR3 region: CASSPPGHLNTEAFF. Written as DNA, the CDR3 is TGTGCCAGCAGTCCCCCAGGGCATTTGAACACTGAAGCTTTCTTT.

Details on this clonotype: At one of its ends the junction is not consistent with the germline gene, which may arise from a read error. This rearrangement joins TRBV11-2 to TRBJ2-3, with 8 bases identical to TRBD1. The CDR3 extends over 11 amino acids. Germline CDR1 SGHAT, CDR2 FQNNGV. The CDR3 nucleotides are TGTGCCTGCAGGGGGCCAGATACGCAGTATTTT. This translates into CACRGPDTQYF.

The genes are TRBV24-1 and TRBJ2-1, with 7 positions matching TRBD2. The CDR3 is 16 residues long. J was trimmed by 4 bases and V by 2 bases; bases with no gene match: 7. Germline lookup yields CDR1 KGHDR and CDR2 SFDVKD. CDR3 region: CATSDSPSGTYNEQFF. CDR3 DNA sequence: TGTGCCACCAGTGATTCTCCTAGCGGTACATACAATGAGCAGTTCTTC.

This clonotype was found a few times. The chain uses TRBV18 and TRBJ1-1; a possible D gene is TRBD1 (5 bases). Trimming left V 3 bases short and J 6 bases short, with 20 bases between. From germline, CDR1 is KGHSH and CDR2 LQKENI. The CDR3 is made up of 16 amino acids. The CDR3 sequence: CASSPTAGGRVAEAFF. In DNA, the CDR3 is TGTGCCAGCTCACCGACCGCGGGGGGACGAGTCGCTGAAGCTTTCTTT. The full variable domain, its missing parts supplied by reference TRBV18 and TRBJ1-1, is NAGVMQNPRHLVRRRGQEARLRCSPMKGHSHVYWYRQLPEEGLKFMVYLQKENIIDESGMPKERFSAEFPKEGPSILRIQQVVRGDSAAYFCASSPTAGGRVAEAFFGQGTRLTVV.

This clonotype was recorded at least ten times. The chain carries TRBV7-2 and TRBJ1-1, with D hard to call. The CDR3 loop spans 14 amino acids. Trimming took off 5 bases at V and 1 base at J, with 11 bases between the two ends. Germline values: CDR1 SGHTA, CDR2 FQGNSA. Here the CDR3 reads CASSPTRRNTEAFF. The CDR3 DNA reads TGTGCCAGCAGCCCCACTAGGAGGAACACTGAAGCTTTCTTT.

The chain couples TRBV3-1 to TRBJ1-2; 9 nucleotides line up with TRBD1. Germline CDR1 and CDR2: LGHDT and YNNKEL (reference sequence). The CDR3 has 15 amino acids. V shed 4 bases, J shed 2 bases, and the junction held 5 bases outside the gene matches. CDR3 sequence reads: CASSRQGGNNYGYTF. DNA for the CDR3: TGTGCCAGCAGCCGACAGGGGGGGAACAACTATGGCTACACCTTC.

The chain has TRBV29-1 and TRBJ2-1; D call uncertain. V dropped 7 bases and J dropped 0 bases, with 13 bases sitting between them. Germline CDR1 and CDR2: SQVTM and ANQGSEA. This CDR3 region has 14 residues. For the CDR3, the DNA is TGCAGCGCACCCGAGGATTACTCCTACAATGAGCAGTTCTTC. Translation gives CSAPEDYSYNEQFF.

In nucleotides, the CDR3 is TGTGCCAGCAGTTTCAGTGTCGGGGCAGGGTCTAATTCACCCCTCCACTTT. It is translated as CASSFSVGAGSNSPLHF. This chain uses TRBV27 with TRBJ1-6; D is perhaps TRBD1 (5 bases). Germline CDR1 and CDR2: MNHEY and SMNVEV (reference sequence). The CDR3 sequence is 17 residues long. With 3 bases removed from V and 6 bases from J, the gap between germline ends came to 18 bases.

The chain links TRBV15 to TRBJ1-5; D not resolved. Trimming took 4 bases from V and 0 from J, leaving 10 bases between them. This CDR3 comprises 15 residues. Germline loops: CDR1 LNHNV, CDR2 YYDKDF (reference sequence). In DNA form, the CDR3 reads TGTGCCACCAGCATATTACCTGCTAGCAATCAGCCCCAGCATTTT. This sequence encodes CATSILPASNQPQHF.

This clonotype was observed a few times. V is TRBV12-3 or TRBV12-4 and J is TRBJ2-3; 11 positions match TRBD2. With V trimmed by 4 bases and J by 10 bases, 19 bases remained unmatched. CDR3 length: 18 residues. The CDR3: CASSSSSLAGGPHASQYF. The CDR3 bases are TGTGCCAGCAGTTCTAGCTCCCTAGCGGGGGGCCCCCATGCGTCGCAGTATTTT.